The 28 T cell receptor beta chains in this list originate from one sample, sequenced in a study of T cells after somatic rescue of genetic block (dated by TCRdb to 2018 to 2021). Libraries came from the immunoSEQ multiplex PCR assay. The immuneACCESS repertoire file appears here via TCRdb, limited to in-frame rearrangements. These files lack a portion of the clones; in checked studies, under half of the deficit traces to unresolved V genes, and the cause of the others is not known. The sample contains 68,000 or so clones, 85% to 95% of them found a single time. About 2.7% of the sample comes from the top ten. The sequencing sample was made of peripheral blood mononuclear cells (PBMCs). Receptor source: a man in his forties.

The chain couples TRBV28 to TRBJ2-2; possibly TRBD2 for D (6 bases). Trimming took 6 bases from V and 7 from J, leaving 9 bases between them. This CDR3 is built from 12 residues. Germline V gives CDR1 MDHEN, CDR2 SYDVKM. CDR3 sequence: CASREGIGELFF. For the CDR3, the DNA is TGTGCCAGCAGGGAGGGCATCGGGGAGCTGTTTTTT.

The chain carries TRBV6-1 and TRBJ1-2; 9 bases align to TRBD1. V lost 6 bases and J lost 4; bases outside the gene matches: 6. CDR3 size: 14 residues. Germline assignment: CDR1 MNHNS and CDR2 SASEGT. The CDR3 spells CASSSQGAGYGYTF. The CDR3 coding sequence is TGTGCCAGCAGCTCACAGGGGGCTGGCTATGGCTACACCTTC.

V is TRBV19 and J is TRBJ2-7; 7 nucleotides match TRBD1. CDR1 and CDR2 (germline): LNHDA, SQIVND (reference sequence). The junction had 10 bases not matched to a gene; V was cut back by 2 bases and J by 3 bases. The CDR3 runs 16 residues. The chain's CDR3 is CASSIRTGVRVYEQYF. CDR3 nucleotides: TGTGCCAGTAGTATACGAACAGGGGTCAGAGTCTACGAGCAGTACTTC.

V is TRBV11-2 and J is TRBJ2-7; D remains unclear. The ends were cut back, 1 base at V and 0 bases at J, with 4 bases in the middle. The CDR3 contains 13 residues. In germline, CDR1 is SGHAT, CDR2 FQNNGV. CDR3 DNA: TGTGCCAGCAGCTTAGGGGTCTCCTACGAGCAGTACTTC. This sequence encodes CASSLGVSYEQYF.

This clone appeared a single time. The chain employs TRBV11-2 and TRBJ2-5, with 7 bases fitting TRBD1. The germline V gene has CDR1 SGHAT and CDR2 FQNNGV. CDR3 size: 13 residues. The J segment lost 7 bases and the V segment lost 5 bases, leaving 7 bases of the junction unmatched. CDR3 sequence (DNA): TGTGCCAGCAGCACGACAGGGTGGGGGACCCAGTACTTC. It encodes CASSTTGWGTQYF.

This rearrangement joins TRBV6-5 to TRBJ2-7; 7 bases agree with TRBD1. CDR1 is MNHEY and CDR2 is SVGAGI in the germline V gene. This CDR3 has 12 amino acids. The V gene end was trimmed by 5 bases and the J gene end by 7 bases; junction bases not matched to a gene: 5. The CDR3 here is CASSRSTGEQYF. CDR3 nucleotide sequence: TGTGCCAGCAGTCGGTCGACAGGGGAGCAGTACTTC.

The chain combines TRBV18 with TRBJ2-1, with D tentatively TRBD1 (5 bases). V lost 2 bases, J lost 0 bases, and 8 bases lay in between. Germline V CDR1 and CDR2: KGHSH, LQKENI. This CDR3 has 15 residues. This CDR3 reads CASSPVRDSYNEQFF. The CDR3 DNA reads TGTGCCAGCTCACCAGTCAGGGACTCCTACAATGAGCAGTTCTTC.

The chain joins TRBV18 to TRBJ1-6; 8 nucleotides match TRBD1. Trimming at V came to 3 bases and at J to 7 bases, leaving 5 bases not matched to a gene. The CDR3 has 15 amino acids. Germline loops: CDR1 KGHSH, CDR2 LQKENI. The CDR3 nucleotides are TGTGCCAGCTCACCGGAACAGGGGGGAAATTCACCCCTCCACTTT. This translates into CASSPEQGGNSPLHF.

This clone occurred once. The V call is TRBV28, the J call TRBJ1-2, with D hard to call. With 5 bases removed from V and 2 bases from J, the gap between germline ends came to 24 bases. The CDR3 loop spans 18 amino acids. Germline V gene sequence: CDR1 MDHEN, CDR2 SYDVKM. For the CDR3, the DNA is TGTGCCAGCAGTACATTCGGGCGGGTTGGGTCGAGGAACTATGGCTACACCTTC. Translating gives CASSTFGRVGSRNYGYTF.

The chain carries TRBV25-1 and TRBJ2-6, with D maybe TRBD1 (6 bases). The germline V gene has CDR1 MGHDK and CDR2 SYGVNS. V lost 10 bases and J 2 bases, leaving 9 bases between the germline ends. This CDR3 has 13 residues. CDR3 loop: CATSGAGANVLTF. CDR3 bases: TGTGCCACCTCAGGGGCTGGGGCCAACGTCCTGACTTTC.

This rearrangement joins TRBV2 to TRBJ1-5; perhaps TRBD1 as D (6 bases). Germline lookup yields CDR1 SNHLY and CDR2 FYNNEI. Deletions cut 2 bases from V and 6 bases from J, with 14 bases between. This CDR3 is built from 15 residues. As DNA, the CDR3 is TGTGCCAGCAGTGAAAGGACAGAAACCGGTCAGCCCCAGCATTTT. It translates to CASSERTETGQPQHF.

J is TRBJ2-1 and V is TRBV18, with D unresolved. CDR1 is KGHSH, CDR2 LQKENI, per germline. Trimming left V 3 bases short and J 8 bases short, with 8 bases between. The CDR3 covers 12 residues. CDR3 nucleotides: TGTGCCAGCTCACCTACCAGCCATGAGCAGTTCTTC. Translated: CASSPTSHEQFF.

The chain couples TRBV30 to TRBJ2-5, with D perhaps TRBD2 (5 bases). Trimming took off 0 bases at V and 7 bases at J, with 15 bases between the two ends. The CDR3 covers 14 residues. Germline V CDR1 and CDR2: GTSNPN, SVGIG (reference sequence). CDR3 DNA sequence: TGTGCCTGGAGTGTACTGGAGGCATCAGGGACCCAGTACTTC. Protein product: CAWSVLEASGTQYF.

The rearrangement joins TRBV10-2 to TRBJ2-5; the match to TRBD2 covers 7 bases. The CDR3 loop spans 15 amino acids. Germline lookup yields CDR1 WSHSY and CDR2 SAAADI. Unmatched junction bases numbered 7, after V lost 6 bases and J lost 0 bases. The CDR3 bases are TGCGCCAGCAGGGAGGGGCGGGGGTACCAAGAGACCCAGTACTTC. Its protein is CASREGRGYQETQYF.

This chain links TRBV19 with TRBJ2-1; 11 nucleotides align to TRBD1. Germline loops: CDR1 LNHDA, CDR2 SQIVND (reference sequence). The length of the CDR3 is 14 residues. The J segment lost 6 bases and the V segment lost 7 bases, leaving 5 bases of the junction unmatched. The CDR3 loop is CASNSGQGVNEQFF. DNA for the CDR3: TGTGCCAGTAATTCGGGACAGGGGGTCAATGAGCAGTTCTTC. The full variable domain, rest sourced from reference TRBV19 and TRBJ2-1, is DGGITQSPKYLFRKEGQNVTLSCEQNLNHDAMYWYRQDPGQGLRLIYYSQIVNDFQKGDIAEGYSVSREKKESFPLTVTSAQKNPTAFYLCASNSGQGVNEQFFGPGTRLTVL.

This clone has only a few counts. The J gene is TRBJ1-6, the V gene TRBV7-9; 7 bases line up with TRBD1. V lost 2 bases and J lost 9; bases outside the gene matches: 7. Germline lookup yields CDR1 SEHNR and CDR2 FQNEAQ (reference sequence). The CDR3 runs to 15 residues. The CDR3 here is CASSLLGTEISPLHF. The CDR3 coding sequence is TGTGCCAGCAGCTTATTAGGGACAGAGATTTCACCCCTCCACTTT.

This clone was counted once. The rearrangement joins TRBV21-1 to TRBJ2-1; the DNA was not used to check the table's D call, TRBD1. TRBV21-1 is classified as a pseudogene. The CDR3 spans 15 residues. This chain's CDR3 is CASSIGQGTMHEQFF. CDR3 bases: TGTGCCAGCAGCATAGGACAGGGGACGATGCATGAGCAGTTCTTC.

This clone was recorded once. The chain employs TRBV7-9 and TRBJ2-3; unclear D gene. There are 15 residues in the CDR3. The V gene lost 1 base and the J gene lost 0 bases, with 8 bases spanning the gap. The germline CDR1 and CDR2 sequences are SEHNR and FQNEAQ (reference sequence). The CDR3 coding sequence is TGTGCCAGCAGCTTAGACGCGACTAGCACAGATACGCAGTATTTT. As protein: CASSLDATSTDTQYF.

This clone was observed once. This chain links TRBV5-6 with TRBJ2-1; D unresolved. The V gene lost 1 base and the J gene lost 5 bases, with 4 bases spanning the gap. Germline-derived CDR1 and CDR2 are SGHDT and YYEEEE. This CDR3 region has 12 residues. CDR3 nucleotide sequence: TGTGCCAGCAGCTTGCAGAACAATGAGCAGTTCTTC. Its protein is CASSLQNNEQFF. Supplemented by reference TRBV5-6 and TRBJ2-1, the full variable domain reads DAGVTQSPTHLIKTRGQQVTLRCSPKSGHDTVSWYQQALGQGPQFIFQYYEEEERQRGNFPDRFSGHQFPNYSSELNVNALLLGDSALYLCASSLQNNEQFFGPGTRLTVL.

The chain employs TRBV10-3 and TRBJ1-6, with TRBD1 identical over 7 bases. The CDR3 covers 16 residues. J was trimmed by 10 bases and V by 2 bases; bases with no gene match: 11. Germline assignment: CDR1 ENHRY and CDR2 SYGVKD. CDR3 sequence (DNA): TGTGCCATCAGTGAGACTCGGGACAGTCTTGGATCACCCCTCCACTTT. This translates into CAISETRDSLGSPLHF.

V and J are TRBV5-1 and TRBJ2-1, with 14 nucleotides matching TRBD2. Germline CDR1 SGHRS, CDR2 YFSETQ. Losses at the gene ends were 3 bases for V and 6 bases for J; bases not matched to a gene: 2. The CDR3 consists of 15 residues. The CDR3 nucleotides are TGCGCCAGCAGCTCTGGACTAGCGGGAGGCAATGAGCAGTTCTTC. Its translation is CASSSGLAGGNEQFF.

This chain joins TRBV11-3 and TRBJ1-1; 7 positions agree with TRBD1. The length of the CDR3 is 14 residues. Germline assignment: CDR1 SGHNT and CDR2 YENEEA. The trim removed 5 bases at V and 11 bases at J, leaving 14 bases unmatched. Here the CDR3 reads CASSLITGAMGAFF. Here the CDR3 DNA reads TGTGCCAGCAGCCTGATTACAGGGGCGATGGGGGCTTTCTTT.

The chain employs TRBV19 and TRBJ1-1; TRBD1 is a possible D gene (5 bases). CDR3 length: 14 amino acids. The germline V gene has CDR1 LNHDA and CDR2 SQIVND (reference sequence). The germline V and J ends were trimmed by 8 bases and 0 bases, with 13 bases remaining between them. This CDR3 is CASRDPILNTEAFF. The DNA of the CDR3 is TGTGCCAGTCGGGACCCTATTCTGAACACTGAAGCTTTCTTT.

J is TRBJ2-6 and V is TRBV6-1, with no clear D. The length of the CDR3 is 14 residues. V was pared by 7 bases and J by 1 base, with 8 bases between. Germline CDR1 reads MNHNS; CDR2 reads SASEGT. CDR3 protein: CASMLVSGANVLTF. CDR3 nucleotide sequence: TGTGCCAGCATGCTCGTTTCTGGGGCCAACGTCCTGACTTTC.

The gene calls are TRBV27 and TRBJ2-1, with TRBD1 identical over 7 bases. The CDR3 covers 21 residues. Germline CDR1 is MNHEY and CDR2 is SMNVEV (reference sequence). Losses at the gene ends were 6 bases for V and 0 bases for J; bases not matched to a gene: 23. The CDR3 nucleotides are TGTGCCAGCAGCGGTTTGGTTCCCATGGACAGGAGTTTTAGCTCCTACAATGAGCAGTTCTTC. Residues: CASSGLVPMDRSFSSYNEQFF.

The V call is TRBV7-9, the J call TRBJ1-2, with D tentatively TRBD1 (6 bases). Trimming pared 1 base from V and 6 bases from J, leaving 15 bases between. CDR1 is SEHNR, CDR2 FQNEAQ, per germline (reference sequence). The CDR3 is 15 amino acids. CDR3 nucleotide sequence: TGTGCCAGCAGCTTAGGTGCGGGGGCCGAGAATGGCTACACCTTC. This translates into CASSLGAGAENGYTF.

V is TRBV7-8 and J is TRBJ2-7; 11 bases line up with TRBD2. V trimming: 2 bases; J trimming: 6 bases; junction bases outside the gene matches: 9. This CDR3 region has 16 residues. The V gene's germline CDR1 is SGHVS and CDR2 FQNEAQ. For the CDR3, the DNA is TGTGCCAGCAGCTTACTCCTAGCGGGAGGCCCTTCCGAGCAGTACTTC. Protein: CASSLLLAGGPSEQYF.

The chain joins TRBV2 to TRBJ1-2, with 7 nucleotides matching TRBD1. Trimming at V came to 6 bases and at J to 4 bases, leaving 5 bases not matched to a gene. The V gene's germline CDR1 is SNHLY and CDR2 FYNNEI. The CDR3 runs to 13 residues. For the CDR3, the DNA is TGTGCCAGCAGGCTACAGGGGTCCTATGGCTACACCTTC. Amino acid sequence: CASRLQGSYGYTF. The whole variable domain, filled in from reference TRBV2 and TRBJ1-2, reads EPEVTQTPSHQVTQMGQEVILRCVPISNHLYFYWYRQILGQKVEFLVSFYNNEISEKSEIFDDQFSVERPDGSNFTLKIRSTKLEDSAMYFCASRLQGSYGYTFGSGTRLTVV.